The 8 T cell receptor beta chains listed next were all sequenced from one sample in a study of breast tumors, draining lymph nodes, adjacent tissues. The lymph nodes were axillary draining lymph nodes from breast cancer patients. In TCRdb, the multiplex PCR reads were re-called with MiXCR into one record per CDR3 protein. The top ten hold 2.6% of the sample, which has more than 100,000 distinct CDR3 sequences, under 25% seen once. Source material: axillary lymph node tissue. All receptors derive from a female donor with breast cancer. Some clones in this sample may be carry-over from other donors' samples.

On this clonotype: A read error is possible here, since a much larger clone lies one base away. CDR3 in amino acids: CSVPPGRGNTDTQYF. The CDR3 DNA follows: TGCAGCGTTCCCCCGGGTCGGGGTAACACAGATACGCAGTATTTT. The genes are TRBV29-1 and TRBJ2-3; weak D call: TRBD2 (5 bases). This CDR3 spans 15 amino acids. Trimming left V 5 bases short and J 2 bases short, with 17 bases between. The germline V gene encodes CDR1 SQVTM and CDR2 ANQGSEA.

This clonotype was seen many times. V is TRBV12-3 or TRBV12-4 and J is TRBJ2-1; TRBD2 aligns across 10 bases. V shed 5 bases, J shed 3 bases, and the junction held 7 bases outside the gene matches. The CDR3 totals 16 residues. CDR3 in DNA: TGTGCCAGCAGTCCCCTCGGACTAGCGGACTACAATGAGCAGTTCTTC. Protein sequence: CASSPLGLADYNEQFF.

This clonotype appeared many times. The chain couples TRBV15 to TRBJ2-2, with D unresolved. Trimming removed 0 bases at V and 6 bases at J, with 11 bases between. CDR1 is LNHNV and CDR2 is YYDKDF in the germline V gene (reference sequence). The CDR3 contains 15 residues. The CDR3 loop is CATSRDLSVAGELFF. CDR3 nucleotide sequence: TGTGCCACCAGCAGAGATCTTTCAGTGGCCGGGGAGCTGTTTTTT. The full variable domain, rest sourced from reference TRBV15 and TRBJ2-2, is DAMVIQNPRYQVTQFGKPVTLSCSQTLNHNVMYWYQQKSSQAPKLLFHYYDKDFNNEADTPDNFQSRRPNTSFCFLDIRSPGLGDTAMYLCATSRDLSVAGELFFGEGSRLTVL.

The table lists this clonotype with many counts. The rearrangement links TRBV6-6 to TRBJ2-7; D tentatively fits TRBD1 or TRBD2 (5 bases each). Germline V gene lookup returns CDR1 MNHNY and CDR2 SVGAGI (reference sequence). Trimming left V 7 bases short and J 1 base short, with 14 bases between. The CDR3 spans 14 residues. The CDR3 DNA sequence: TGTGCCAGCACCCAAGGGACGGTTTCCTACGAGCAGTACTTC. It translates to CASTQGTVSYEQYF.

This clonotype was detected many times. The chain uses TRBV5-6 and TRBJ2-7; 8 bases match TRBD2. Germline V CDR1 and CDR2: SGHDT, YYEEEE. CDR3 length: 16 residues. With 4 bases clipped from V and 1 base from J, the junction kept 10 bases outside the gene matches. CDR3 amino acids: CASSVQTSARSYEQYF. The CDR3 DNA follows: TGTGCCAGCAGCGTTCAGACTAGCGCCAGATCCTACGAGCAGTACTTC.

This clonotype has at least ten counts. The chain links TRBV9 to TRBJ1-2; TRBD1 aligns across 9 bases. Germline values: CDR1 SGDLS, CDR2 YYNGEE. The CDR3 consists of 15 residues. V trimming: 0 bases; J trimming: 3 bases; junction bases outside the gene matches: 3. For the CDR3, the DNA is TGTGCCAGCAGCGTAGATACAGGGGGCTACTATGGCTACACCTTC. Amino acid sequence: CASSVDTGGYYGYTF.

As regards this clonotype: This may be a read error: a much more frequent sequence differs by one nucleotide. The chain couples TRBV5-4 to TRBJ2-2; no definite D call. The CDR3 spans 12 residues. Trimming took 6 bases from V and 1 from J, leaving 4 bases between them. CDR1 is SGHNT and CDR2 is YYREEE in the germline V gene (reference sequence). The CDR3 here is CASNENTGELFF. DNA for the CDR3: TGTGCCAGCAACGAGAACACCGGGGAGCTGTTTTTT.

This clonotype was detected many times. V usage is TRBV6-1 and J usage is TRBJ2-3, with 9 bases lining up with TRBD2. Germline assignment: CDR1 MNHNS and CDR2 SASEGT. The CDR3 totals 15 residues. After removal of 5 bases from V and 2 bases from J, the junction contained 5 bases not matched to a gene. The CDR3 loop reads CASSTSGPHTDTQYF. The CDR3 DNA reads TGTGCCAGCAGTACTAGCGGGCCACACACAGATACGCAGTATTTT.